A selection of T cell receptor beta chains follows, all from one sample in a study of cytomegalovirus exposure and HLA in healthy donors. Profiling relied on immunoSEQ multiplex PCR, and the TCRdb table lists in-frame clones only, not all of them. The sample contains 100,000 to 150,000 clones, around 96% of which appear only once. Sequenced material: PBMCs. Every receptor here comes from a young man in good health and CMV-seronegative. Each CDR3 is given with its conserved first and last residue. D genes are given only for firm matches. Only some rows state a clone size, as once, few, many or a class for expanded clones.

clone_size	cdr3_length	v_call	d_call	j_call	cdr3_nt	cdr3_aa
.	15	TRBV7-3	TRBD2	TRBJ2-2	TGTGCCAGCAACTTAGCGGGAGGGCACACCGGGGAGCTGTTTTTT	CASNLAGGHTGELFF
.	18	TRBV4-1	.	TRBJ2-2	TGCGCCAGCAGCCAAGTATCCCTTCAGGGAGGTTTCGCCGGGGAGCTGTTTTTT	CASSQVSLQGGFAGELFF
few	14	TRBV28	TRBD2	TRBJ2-1	TGTGCCAGCAGCGCCGGGACTAGCGGTCATCGGGAGTTCTTC	CASSAGTSGHREFF
once	13	TRBV28	.	TRBJ1-2	TGTGCCAGCAGCCAGGTACAGGGAAGTGGCTACACCTTC	CASSQVQGSGYTF
.	14	TRBV28	.	TRBJ1-1	TGTGCCAGCAGTTGGAGAGGGATGAACACTGAAGCTTTCTTT	CASSWRGMNTEAFF
.	14	TRBV5-4	TRBD2	TRBJ2-7	TGTGCCAGCAGCTTGAGCGGGGGGGCCTACGAGCAGTACTTC	CASSLSGGAYEQYF
.	13	TRBV7-9	TRBD1	TRBJ1-2	TGTGCCAGCAGCGACCGGGACAGGCAAGGCTACACCTTC	CASSDRDRQGYTF
.	15	TRBV14	.	TRBJ2-3	TGTGCCAGCAGCCAAGGGGCGTACAGCACAGATACGCAGTATTTT	CASSQGAYSTDTQYF
.	14	TRBV7-9	.	TRBJ1-1	TGTGCCAGCAGCTTTTCAGGGATAAACACTGAAGCTTTCTTT	CASSFSGINTEAFF
.	14	TRBV19	TRBD1	TRBJ2-7	TGTGCCAGTAGTATACAGACAGGGGTTGGCGAGCAGTACTTC	CASSIQTGVGEQYF
.	14	TRBV7-6	.	TRBJ2-2	TGTGCCAGCAGCTTACAGGGGAACACCGGGGAGCTGTTTTTT	CASSLQGNTGELFF
.	14	TRBV6-5	.	TRBJ1-1	TGTGCCAGCAGCGAAGGGGTGATGAACACTGAAGCTTTCTTT	CASSEGVMNTEAFF
.	18	TRBV29-1	TRBD1	TRBJ1-2	TGCAGCGTTGACCCAAACCGGGACAGGGATCCTTCCGGGAATGGCTACACCTTC	CSVDPNRDRDPSGNGYTF
once	14	TRBV9	.	TRBJ2-2	TGTGCCAGCAGCGTATCCAGCGGGACCGGGGAGCTGTTTTTT	CASSVSSGTGELFF
.	16	TRBV7-9	.	TRBJ2-1	TGTGCCAGCAGCAACCGGGACTCGGCGGCCTACAATGAGCAGTTCTTC	CASSNRDSAAYNEQFF
.	16	TRBV30	.	TRBJ1-5	TGTGCCTGGAGCTTGGCCGCGGGTTATAGCAATCAGCCCCAGCATTTT	CAWSLAAGYSNQPQHF
.	17	TRBV4-3	.	TRBJ2-1	TGCGCCAGCAGTTACGGAGGGGCGGTGAGCTCCTACAATGAGCAGTTCTTC	CASSYGGAVSSYNEQFF
.	16	TRBV19	TRBD1	TRBJ1-5	TGTGCCAGTAGTACCACAAGGGACAGGGGCAATCAGCCCCAGCATTTT	CASSTTRDRGNQPQHF
.	15	TRBV30	TRBD1	TRBJ2-1	TGTGCCTGGAGCCCGGGACAGGGGGTACGAGGTGAGCAGTTCTTC	CAWSPGQGVRGEQFF
.	15	TRBV5-1	TRBD2	TRBJ2-1	TGCGCCAGCAGCTTGGTGACTAGCGGGAGGCATGAGCAGTTCTTC	CASSLVTSGRHEQFF
once	15	TRBV21-1	.	TRBJ1-2	TGTGCCAGCAGCAAAGCTGGAGAAGTTCTGCGTGGCTACACCTTC	CASSKAGEVLRGYTF
.	15	TRBV5-6	.	TRBJ2-7	TGTGCCAGCAGCTTGGATGGGCGCCAACTCCACGAGCAGTACTTC	CASSLDGRQLHEQYF
.	13	TRBV11-3	.	TRBJ2-1	TGTGCCAGCAGCTTTAGCTCCTACAATGAGCAGTTCTTC	CASSFSSYNEQFF
.	13	TRBV30	.	TRBJ2-7	TGTGCCTGGAGTGCCGGAGGCCCATACGAGCAGTACTTC	CAWSAGGPYEQYF
.	14	TRBV27	.	TRBJ1-5	TGTGCCAGCAGTCACGGACAGAGCAATCAGCCCCAGCATTTT	CASSHGQSNQPQHF
.	15	TRBV5-1	TRBD2	TRBJ2-3	TGCGCCAGCAGCTTGAGCGGGGTGGGGGCAGATACGCAGTATTTT	CASSLSGVGADTQYF
.	16	TRBV4-2	.	TRBJ2-1	TGTGCCAGCAGCCAAGGTCTCGGGGGCTCCTACAATGAGCAGTTCTTC	CASSQGLGGSYNEQFF
.	16	TRBV13	TRBD1	TRBJ2-7	TGTGCCAGCAGCTTAGCTCCGGGACAGGGTACCTACGAGCAGTACTTC	CASSLAPGQGTYEQYF
.	14	TRBV27	TRBD1	TRBJ2-5	TGTGCCAGCAGTTTATCGACAGGGGAAGAGACCCAGTACTTC	CASSLSTGEETQYF
.	15	TRBV9	.	TRBJ2-1	TGTGCCAGCAGCGTAGCGGGAGTTGCGGCAAATGAGCAGTTCTTC	CASSVAGVAANEQFF
once	15	TRBV7-3	TRBD2	TRBJ2-7	TGTGCCAGCAGCTTTACTAGCGGGGCCCGCTACGAGCAGTACTTC	CASSFTSGARYEQYF
.	11	TRBV27	TRBD1	TRBJ2-1	TGTGCCCTTATCTTTCGGGACAGGCAGTTCTTC	CALIFRDRQFF
.	14	TRBV29-1	TRBD1	TRBJ2-7	TGCAGCGTTGAAGATGGGACAGGGAGCAACGAGCAGTACTTC	CSVEDGTGSNEQYF
.	12	TRBV11-3	.	TRBJ2-7	TGTGCCAGCAGCGCCCTAGCGATCGAGCAGTACTTC	CASSALAIEQYF
.	12	TRBV7-9	.	TRBJ2-7	TGTGCCAGCAGCTTAATCCGGGACGAGCAGTACTTC	CASSLIRDEQYF
once	14	TRBV28	.	TRBJ1-3	TGTGCCAGTGTCCGTGACTCCTCTGGAAACACCATATATTTT	CASVRDSSGNTIYF
.	10	TRBV28	TRBD1	TRBJ2-7	TGTGCCAGCAGCGGGACAGCCCAGTACTTC	CASSGTAQYF
once	14	TRBV7-9	.	TRBJ2-5	TGTGCCAGCAGCTTATTTCGCGGAGGGGAGACCCAGTACTTC	CASSLFRGGETQYF
.	15	TRBV9	TRBD1	TRBJ1-1	TGTGCCAGCAGCGTATCCAAGACAGGGAGCACTGAAGCTTTCTTT	CASSVSKTGSTEAFF
.	17	TRBV9	TRBD2	TRBJ2-2	TGTGCCAGCAGCCCGGGACTAGCGGGAGGGCCGGCCGGGGAGCTGTTTTTT	CASSPGLAGGPAGELFF
.	17	TRBV5-1	TRBD1	TRBJ2-7	TGCGCCAGCAGCTTGTGGGGACAGGGGGACAAGGGGGACGAGCAGTACTTC	CASSLWGQGDKGDEQYF
once	11	TRBV20-1	.	TRBJ2-1	TGCAGTGCCACGGGAGACAATGAGCAGTTCTTC	CSATGDNEQFF
.	14	TRBV7-9	.	TRBJ2-7	TGTGCCAGCAGCTTAGGTCCAGAATCCCTCGAGCAGTACTTC	CASSLGPESLEQYF
.	13	TRBV7-2	.	TRBJ1-5	TGTGCCAGCAGCTACGGACAGTCTCAGCCCCAGCATTTT	CASSYGQSQPQHF
.	16	TRBV9	.	TRBJ2-1	TGTGCCAGCAGCGTTAGTGGTGGGGCGGCCTACAATGAGCAGTTCTTC	CASSVSGGAAYNEQFF
.	16	TRBV9	TRBD1	TRBJ2-2	TGTGCCAGCAGCGTAGGGGACAGGGGTTGGACCGGGGAGCTGTTTTTT	CASSVGDRGWTGELFF
.	14	TRBV2	.	TRBJ2-5	TGTGCCAGCAGTGAATTGCCGGGGGTAGAGACCCAGTACTTC	CASSELPGVETQYF
.	15	TRBV6-1	TRBD1	TRBJ2-7	TGTGCCAGCAGTGCCAGGACAGGGGGAAACTACGAGCAGTACTTC	CASSARTGGNYEQYF
.	16	TRBV29-1	.	TRBJ2-1	TGCAGCGTTGAAGATTGGGGCAGGAGCTCCTACAATGAGCAGTTCTTC	CSVEDWGRSSYNEQFF
.	18	TRBV19	TRBD2	TRBJ2-1	TGTGCCAGTAGTCGGACTAGCGGGAGGGCCATCAAGTACAATGAGCAGTTCTTC	CASSRTSGRAIKYNEQFF
.	15	TRBV9	.	TRBJ2-3	TGTGCCAGCAGCGTAGCTGGACATAGCACAGATACGCAGTATTTT	CASSVAGHSTDTQYF
.	15	TRBV5-1	.	TRBJ2-1	TGCGCCAGCAGCTTGGAACTCCGATCCTACAATGAGCAGTTCTTC	CASSLELRSYNEQFF
.	17	TRBV5-8	.	TRBJ2-1	TGTGCCAGCAGCTTGGCCTTAGTCTCGAGCTCCTACAATGAGCAGTTCTTC	CASSLALVSSSYNEQFF
.	10	TRBV20-1	.	TRBJ2-4	TGCAGTGCTAGGGCCTACATTCAGTACTTC	CSARAYIQYF
.	19	TRBV15	TRBD2	TRBJ2-5	TGTGCCACCAGCAGAGGGCTGGTTAGCGGGAGAGGTCCCCAAGAGACCCAGTACTTC	CATSRGLVSGRGPQETQYF
.	15	TRBV7-9	TRBD1	TRBJ1-2	TGTGCCAGCAGCCCTCCCGGGACAGGGGGCGTTGGCTACACCTTC	CASSPPGTGGVGYTF
.	13	TRBV28	.	TRBJ1-2	TGTGCCAGCAGTTTCTTTTCGGGGTATGGCTACACCTTC	CASSFFSGYGYTF
.	15	TRBV27	.	TRBJ1-2	TGTGCCAGCAGTTTACGGCAGGGGTCTAACTATGGCTACACCTTC	CASSLRQGSNYGYTF
.	14	TRBV6-5	TRBD1	TRBJ1-1	TGTGCCAGCAGTTACTACTCAGGGGGACCGGAAGCTTTCTTT	CASSYYSGGPEAFF